The T cell receptor (beta chain) described here comes from a study of blood T cell repertoires in COVID-19. Study in general: Sites in the United States, Italy and Spain provided acute and convalescent COVID-19 samples. The cDNA or gDNA used as material had been derived from T cells, B-cell-depleted T cells, or PBMCs.

As originally analysed: Reference gene primer amplification in the assay estimated nucleated cell counts. Method: immunoSEQ multiplex PCR; TCRdb's copy keeps in-frame clones and lacks some. The DNA gave D and trimming, while V, J and clone size come from that table. The sample records 75,000 or so clones, over 80% being singletons. Germline values: CDR1 MNHEY, CDR2 SVGAGI. The CDR3 is 15 amino acids. V was cut by 6 bases and J by 3 bases, with 17 bases left in between. The specimen was peripheral blood. The rearrangement uses TRBV6-5 and TRBJ1-2, with D unresolved. The source of this sequence is a man aged 60-69 years with active or convalescent COVID-19. This CDR3 reads CASRPGGRVDYGYTF. The CDR3 DNA reads TGTGCCAGCAGGCCAGGTGGGAGGGTAGACTATGGCTACACCTTC.